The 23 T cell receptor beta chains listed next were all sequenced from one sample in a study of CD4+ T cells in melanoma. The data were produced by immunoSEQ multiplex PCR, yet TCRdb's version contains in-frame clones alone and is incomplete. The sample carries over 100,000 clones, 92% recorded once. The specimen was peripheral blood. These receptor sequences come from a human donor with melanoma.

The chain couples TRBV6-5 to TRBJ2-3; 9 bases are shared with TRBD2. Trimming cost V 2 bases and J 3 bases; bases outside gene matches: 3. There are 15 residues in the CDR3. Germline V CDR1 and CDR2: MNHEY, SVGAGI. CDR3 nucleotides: TGTGCCAGCAGTTACGGGGCGGGAGGGACAGATACGCAGTATTTT. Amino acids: CASSYGAGGTDTQYF.

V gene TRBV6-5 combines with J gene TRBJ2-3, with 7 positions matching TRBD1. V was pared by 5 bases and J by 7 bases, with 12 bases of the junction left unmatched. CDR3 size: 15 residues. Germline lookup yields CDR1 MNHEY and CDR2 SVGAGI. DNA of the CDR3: TGTGCCAGCAGTCCTCAGGGGGATATTCCACATACGCAGTATTTT. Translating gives CASSPQGDIPHTQYF.

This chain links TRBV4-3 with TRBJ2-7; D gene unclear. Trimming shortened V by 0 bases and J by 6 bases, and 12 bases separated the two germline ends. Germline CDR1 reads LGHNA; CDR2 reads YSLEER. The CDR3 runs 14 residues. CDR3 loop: CASSQDSLMSEQYF. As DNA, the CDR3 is TGCGCCAGCAGCCAAGATTCCCTTATGAGCGAGCAGTACTTC.

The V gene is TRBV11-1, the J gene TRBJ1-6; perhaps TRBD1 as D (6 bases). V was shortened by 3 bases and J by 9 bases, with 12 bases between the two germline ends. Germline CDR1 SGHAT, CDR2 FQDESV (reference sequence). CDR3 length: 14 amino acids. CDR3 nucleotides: TGTGCCAGCAGCTTTCAGGGGAGCAGTTCACCCCTCCACTTT. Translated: CASSFQGSSSPLHF.

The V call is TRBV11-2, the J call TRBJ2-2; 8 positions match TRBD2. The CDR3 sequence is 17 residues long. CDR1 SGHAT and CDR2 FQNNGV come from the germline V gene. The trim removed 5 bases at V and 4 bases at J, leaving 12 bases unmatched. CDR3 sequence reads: CASSISPGTSITGELFF. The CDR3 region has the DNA TGTGCCAGCAGCATATCCCCCGGGACTAGTATCACCGGGGAGCTGTTTTTT.

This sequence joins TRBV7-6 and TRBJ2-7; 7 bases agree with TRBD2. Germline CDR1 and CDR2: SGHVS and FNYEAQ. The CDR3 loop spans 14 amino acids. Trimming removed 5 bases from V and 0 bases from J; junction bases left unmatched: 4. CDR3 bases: TGTGCCAGCAGCCGGCTAGCGGACTCCTACGAGCAGTACTTC. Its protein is CASSRLADSYEQYF.

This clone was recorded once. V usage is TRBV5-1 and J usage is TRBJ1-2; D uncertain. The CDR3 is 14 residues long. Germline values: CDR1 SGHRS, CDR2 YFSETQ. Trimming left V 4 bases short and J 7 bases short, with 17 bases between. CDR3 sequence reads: CASSPAGDEGGYTF. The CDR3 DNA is TGCGCCAGCAGCCCCGCAGGAGACGAGGGTGGCTACACCTTC.

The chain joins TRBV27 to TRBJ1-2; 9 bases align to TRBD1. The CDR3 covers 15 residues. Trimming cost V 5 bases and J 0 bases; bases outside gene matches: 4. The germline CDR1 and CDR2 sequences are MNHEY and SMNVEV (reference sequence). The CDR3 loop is CASSLQGAANYGYTF. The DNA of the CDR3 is TGTGCCAGCAGTCTACAGGGGGCGGCTAACTATGGCTACACCTTC.

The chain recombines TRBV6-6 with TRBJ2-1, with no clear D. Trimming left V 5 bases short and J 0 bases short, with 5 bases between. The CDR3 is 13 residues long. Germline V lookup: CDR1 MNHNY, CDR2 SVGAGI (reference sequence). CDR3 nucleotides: TGTGCCAGCAGTCCTTCCTCCTACAATGAGCAGTTCTTC. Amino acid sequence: CASSPSSYNEQFF.

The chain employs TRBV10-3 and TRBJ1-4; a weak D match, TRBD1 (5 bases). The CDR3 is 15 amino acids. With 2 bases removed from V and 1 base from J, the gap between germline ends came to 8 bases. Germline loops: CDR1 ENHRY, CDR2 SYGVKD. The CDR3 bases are TGTGCCATCAGTGAGGGTCAGGGAACTAATGAAAAACTGTTTTTT. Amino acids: CAISEGQGTNEKLFF.

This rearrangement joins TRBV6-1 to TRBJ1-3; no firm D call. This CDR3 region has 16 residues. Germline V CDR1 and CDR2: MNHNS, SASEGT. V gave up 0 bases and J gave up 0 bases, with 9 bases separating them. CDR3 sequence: CASSEAPAASGNTIYF. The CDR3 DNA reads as TGTGCCAGCAGTGAAGCGCCGGCAGCCTCTGGAAACACCATATATTTT.

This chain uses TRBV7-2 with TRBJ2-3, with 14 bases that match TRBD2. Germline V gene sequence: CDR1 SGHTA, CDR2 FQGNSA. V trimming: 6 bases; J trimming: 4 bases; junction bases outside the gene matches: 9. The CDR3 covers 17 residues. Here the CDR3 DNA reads TGTGCCAGCAGTAAACCGGGACTAGCGGGAGCCCCAGATACGCAGTATTTT. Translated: CASSKPGLAGAPDTQYF.

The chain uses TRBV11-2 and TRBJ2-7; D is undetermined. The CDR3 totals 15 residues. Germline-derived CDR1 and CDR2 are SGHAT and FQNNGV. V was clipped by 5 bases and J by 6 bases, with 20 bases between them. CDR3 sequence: CASSLNPDLSGEQYF. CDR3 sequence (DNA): TGTGCCAGCAGCCTCAATCCAGATTTGTCCGGCGAGCAGTACTTC.

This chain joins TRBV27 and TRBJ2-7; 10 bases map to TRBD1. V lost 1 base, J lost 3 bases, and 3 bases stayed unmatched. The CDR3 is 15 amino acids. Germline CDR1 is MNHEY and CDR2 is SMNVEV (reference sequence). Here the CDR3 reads CASSLWGDRGYEQYF. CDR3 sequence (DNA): TGTGCCAGCAGTTTATGGGGGGACAGGGGCTACGAGCAGTACTTC.

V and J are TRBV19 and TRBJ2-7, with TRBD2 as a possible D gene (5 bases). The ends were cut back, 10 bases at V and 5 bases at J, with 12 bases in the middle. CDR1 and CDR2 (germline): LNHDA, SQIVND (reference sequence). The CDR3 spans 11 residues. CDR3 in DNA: TGTGCCACGCAGGAGCGGAACGAGCAGTACTTC. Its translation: CATQERNEQYF.

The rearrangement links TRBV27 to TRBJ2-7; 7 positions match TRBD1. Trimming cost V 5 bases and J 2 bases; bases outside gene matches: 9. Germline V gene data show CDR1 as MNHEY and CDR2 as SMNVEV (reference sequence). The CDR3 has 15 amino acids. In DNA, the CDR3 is TGTGCCAGCAGTAAACAGAGGGGGCAGACCTACGAGCAGTACTTC. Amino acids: CASSKQRGQTYEQYF.

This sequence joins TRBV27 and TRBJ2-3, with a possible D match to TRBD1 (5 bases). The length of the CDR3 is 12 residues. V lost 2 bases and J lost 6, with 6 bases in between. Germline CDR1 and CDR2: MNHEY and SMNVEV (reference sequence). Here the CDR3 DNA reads TGTGCCAGCAGTTTACCAGGGGATACGCAGTATTTT. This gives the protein CASSLPGDTQYF.

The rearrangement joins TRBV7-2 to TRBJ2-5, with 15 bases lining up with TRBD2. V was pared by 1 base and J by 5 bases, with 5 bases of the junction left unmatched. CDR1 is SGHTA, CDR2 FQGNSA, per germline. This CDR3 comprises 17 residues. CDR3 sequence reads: CASSLGGLAGGGETQYF. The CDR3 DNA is TGTGCCAGCAGCTTAGGGGGACTAGCGGGGGGCGGGGAGACCCAGTACTTC.

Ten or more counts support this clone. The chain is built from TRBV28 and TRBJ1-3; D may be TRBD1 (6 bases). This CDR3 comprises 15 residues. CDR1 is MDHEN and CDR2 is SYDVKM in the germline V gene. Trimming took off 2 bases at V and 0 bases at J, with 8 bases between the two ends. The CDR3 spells CASSLGGPSGNTIYF. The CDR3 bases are TGTGCCAGCAGTTTAGGGGGCCCCTCTGGAAACACCATATATTTT.

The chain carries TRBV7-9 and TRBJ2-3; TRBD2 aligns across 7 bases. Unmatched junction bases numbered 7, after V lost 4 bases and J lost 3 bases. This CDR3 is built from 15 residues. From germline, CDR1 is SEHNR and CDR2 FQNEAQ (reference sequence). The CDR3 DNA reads TGTGCCAGCAGCTCGCTGGGGGGGTGGACAGATACGCAGTATTTT. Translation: CASSSLGGWTDTQYF.

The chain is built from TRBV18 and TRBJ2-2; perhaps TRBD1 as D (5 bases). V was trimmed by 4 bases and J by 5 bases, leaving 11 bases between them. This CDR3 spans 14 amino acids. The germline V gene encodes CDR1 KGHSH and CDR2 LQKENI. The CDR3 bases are TGTGCCAGCTCACTTCTCGACAGTACCGGGGAGCTGTTTTTT. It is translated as CASSLLDSTGELFF.

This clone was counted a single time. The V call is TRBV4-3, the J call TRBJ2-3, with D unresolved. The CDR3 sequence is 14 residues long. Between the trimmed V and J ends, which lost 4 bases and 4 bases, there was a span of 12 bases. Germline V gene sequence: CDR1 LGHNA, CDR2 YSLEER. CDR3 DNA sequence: TGCGCCAGCAGCCTGGACCTAAGCGCAGATACGCAGTATTTT. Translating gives CASSLDLSADTQYF.

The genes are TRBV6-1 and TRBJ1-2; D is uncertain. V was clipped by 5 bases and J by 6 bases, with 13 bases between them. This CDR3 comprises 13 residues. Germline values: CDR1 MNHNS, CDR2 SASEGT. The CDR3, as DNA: TGTGCCAGCAGTAGTGGGGTACGTGATGGCTACACCTTC. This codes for CASSSGVRDGYTF.